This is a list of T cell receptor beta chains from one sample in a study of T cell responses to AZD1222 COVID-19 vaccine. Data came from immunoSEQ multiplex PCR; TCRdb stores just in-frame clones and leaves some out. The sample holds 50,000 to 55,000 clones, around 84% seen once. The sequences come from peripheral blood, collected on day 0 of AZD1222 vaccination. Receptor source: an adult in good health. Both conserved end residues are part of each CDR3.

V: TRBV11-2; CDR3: CASSLDHRSGDTQYF
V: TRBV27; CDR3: CATQRGLGVNTEAFF
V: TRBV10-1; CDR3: CASSEDDSTYNEQFF
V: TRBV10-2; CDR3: CASSPSGRYNEQFF
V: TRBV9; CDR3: CASSRDSAETQYF
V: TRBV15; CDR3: CATSRDRVVKLFF
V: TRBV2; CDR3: CASRDKSSYNEQFF
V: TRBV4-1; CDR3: CASSQSAYEQYF
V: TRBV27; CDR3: CASSSYLMQGVRNNEQFF
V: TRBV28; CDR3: CASSFLAGNTGELFF
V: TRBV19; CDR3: CASKLRELNEKLFF
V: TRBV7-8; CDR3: CASSLGGRDTEAFF
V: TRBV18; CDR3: CASSPYLTEAFF
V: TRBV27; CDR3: CASSLSYEQYF
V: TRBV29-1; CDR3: CSVDPRVGANYEQYF
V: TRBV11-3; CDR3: CASSRSGSGRFSYEQYF
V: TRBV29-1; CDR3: CSVTPLREGNIQYF
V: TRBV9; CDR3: CASSVDGTSDYNEQFF
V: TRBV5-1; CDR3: CASSLQGGYYEQYF
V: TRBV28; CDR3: CASRETGGGETQYF
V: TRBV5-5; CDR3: CASSMDRGSGVRTEAFF
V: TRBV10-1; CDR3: CASRPNRDRGEAFF
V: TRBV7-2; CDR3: CASSERMYERQSTDTQYF
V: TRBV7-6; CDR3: CASSRPSGSETQYF
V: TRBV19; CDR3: CASSIGDRGSGYTF
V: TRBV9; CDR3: CASSPRGTSGDNEQFF
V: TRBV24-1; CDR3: CATSAGNLNQPQHF
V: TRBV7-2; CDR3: CAAAGQGRVEQFF
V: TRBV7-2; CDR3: CASSPLPSGVSYEQYF
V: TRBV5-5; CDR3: CASSLAGTGGYNSPLHF
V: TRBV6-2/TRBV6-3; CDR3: CASSILGRHYEQYF
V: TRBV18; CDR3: CASSPGREQYF
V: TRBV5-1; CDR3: CASSQVTGSSYEQYF
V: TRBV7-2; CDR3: CASSLGRTSNQPQHF
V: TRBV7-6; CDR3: CASSGGSHNEQFF
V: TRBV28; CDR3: CASQTGANYGYTF
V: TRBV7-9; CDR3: CASSYDRGRFEQYF
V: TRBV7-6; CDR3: CASSLKGDPYEQYF
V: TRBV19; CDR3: CASSLPGLTEAFF
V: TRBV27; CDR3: CASSPLDGSTNEKLFF
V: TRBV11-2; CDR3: CASSLGPGQDTGELFF
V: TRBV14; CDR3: CASSQGTQFYNEQFF
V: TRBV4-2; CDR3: CASSQDLGGGNQPQHF
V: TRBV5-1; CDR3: CASSQTRGSAQETQYF
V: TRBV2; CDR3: CASGPYEQYF
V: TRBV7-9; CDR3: CASSLPPGASGYSYNEQFF
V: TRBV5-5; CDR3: CASSLTRQTNNQPQHF
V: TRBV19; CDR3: CASNPREGTDTQYF
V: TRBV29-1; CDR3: CSVGAGDRHEQFF
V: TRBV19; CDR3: CASSIDQETQYF
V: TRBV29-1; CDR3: CSARDASNEKLFF
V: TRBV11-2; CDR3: CASSFTAYNEQFF